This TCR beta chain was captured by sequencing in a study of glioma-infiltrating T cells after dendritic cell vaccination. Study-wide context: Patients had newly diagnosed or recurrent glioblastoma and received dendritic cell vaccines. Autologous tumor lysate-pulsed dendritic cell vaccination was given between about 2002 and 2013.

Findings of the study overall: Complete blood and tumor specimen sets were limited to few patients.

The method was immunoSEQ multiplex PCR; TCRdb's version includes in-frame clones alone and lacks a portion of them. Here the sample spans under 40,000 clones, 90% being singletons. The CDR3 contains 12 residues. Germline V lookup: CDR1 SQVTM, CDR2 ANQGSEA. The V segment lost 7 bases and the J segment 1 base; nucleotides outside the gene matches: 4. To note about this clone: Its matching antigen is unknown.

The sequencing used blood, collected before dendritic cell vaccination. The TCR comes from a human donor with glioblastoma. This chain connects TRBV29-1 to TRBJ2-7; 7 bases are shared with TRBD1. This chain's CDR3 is CSAGTASYEQYF. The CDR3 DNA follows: TGCAGCGCCGGGACAGCGTCCTACGAGCAGTACTTC.